This entry is about one T cell receptor beta chain. Its antigen is unknown. No quality values exist for individual bases; no much larger clone is one base distant. This sample was included in a study of blood T cell repertoires in COVID-19 (dated by TCRdb to 2020 to 2022). Describing the broader study: Samples from collaborators originated in the United States, Italy and Spain and spanned both the acute and convalescent phases of COVID-19. Subjects who had been exposed to COVID-19, were actively infected with it, or had recovered from it provided the deeply sampled blood TCRbeta repertoires that made up the dataset. The sample metadata nearly always contained a de-identified subject ID, COVID-19 status, age in years and sex. The samples were drawn from the first 160 participants of the ongoing ImmuneRACE study and from 950 to 1,500 subjects provided by 6 global collaborators. The repertoires were released in a freely available public database intended as a resource for research on the immune response to SARS-CoV-2. The material from the prospective study consisted of cDNA or gDNA derived from T cells, B-cell-depleted T cells, or PBMCs. Where available, HLA class I and class II types were taken from metadata supplied by the sample provider and were not determined by assay-based typing.

The CDR1 and CDR2 encoded by the germline V gene (reference sequence) are LGHDT and YNNKEL. From the cysteine through the phenylalanine, the CDR3 covers 17 amino acids. Only the CDR3 region is kept as DNA, spanning 51 bases read in frame from base 1. Trimming takes 2 bases from V and 4 bases from J, and the germline ends sit 20 bases apart. TCRbeta CDR3 regions were amplified from genomic DNA by means of the immunoSEQ Assay, a bias-controlled multiplex PCR. Turning to the authors' computational methods: Within the assay, amplification of reference gene primers was used to estimate how many nucleated cells each sample contained. To quantify the absolute abundance of each unique TCRbeta CDR3 rearrangement, sequence reads were collapsed and filtered. For each sample, productive Simpson clonality was calculated by taking the square root of Simpson's diversity index across productive rearrangements. In TCRdb, the immuneACCESS table is reduced to in-frame sequences with V and J assigned. These tables do not hold every clone; where another copy was compared, an unresolved V gene accounts for under half, and the others remain unexplained. The V and J calls and clone size are taken from that table; D and trimming were inferred from the DNA. The sample table records 350,000 to 400,000 clones; approximately 90% of these occur just once. The top ten clones comprise about 0.86% of the sample.

In the prospective study, participants were roughly 18 to 90 years old, resided in 24 geographic areas of the United States, and were enrolled through a virtual design. Cohort assignment in the prospective study relied on participant-reported clinical history from a screening survey and a study questionnaire. Exposed participants had been in contact with someone with a PCR-confirmed or clinician-diagnosed COVID-19 case within 2 weeks of study entry. Each participant in the prospective study had whole blood, serum and a nasopharyngeal or oropharyngeal swab collected by mobile phlebotomists. Participants in the prospective study had the option to provide additional blood draws and questionnaires over a roughly 2-month period. Blood samples from the prospective study were shipped frozen or at room temperature prior to DNA extraction. Overall study results and their limits: How much clinical and demographic metadata was included differed by source and by participant, and the metadata was provided uncurated.

The chain was built from TRBV3-1 (or the pseudogene TRBV3-2) and TRBJ1-1; D gene: possibly TRBD1, on 5 matching bases. The sequenced sample was PBMCs or T cells enriched from blood (not recorded which). This receptor was obtained from a woman in her forties who had been exposed to COVID-19. CDR3 reads: CASSQKVGLGGGTEAFF. The nucleotide sequence reads as follows: TGTGCCAGCAGCCAAAAAGTGGGTCTTGGGGGGGGCACTGAAGCTTTCTTT.